Listed below are T cell receptor beta chains from one sample, sequenced in a study of blood T cells in healthy people across ages. Each CDR3 protein is one row after TCRdb ran MiXCR on the 5' RACE reads. This sample has 1 million to 1.2 million distinct CDR3 sequences; around two fifths occur once, and the top ten carry approximately 14%. Input material: blood. Receptors originate from a man in his late teens or twenties in good health. Both conserved end residues are part of each CDR3. D genes are given only for firm matches. Clone size is given for some rows only: seen once, a few or many times, or a class if the clone is expanded.

TRBV2,few,TRBD1,TRBJ2-3,CASSQDRGITDTQYF,TGTGCCAGCAGCCAAGACAGGGGCATCACAGATACGCAGTATTTT
TRBV2,NA,NA,TRBJ2-7,CASSEKDEQYF,TGTGCCAGCAGTGAAAAGGACGAGCAGTACTTC
TRBV5-1,NA,NA,TRBJ1-5,CASSLYPVQGNQPQHF,TGCGCCAGCAGCTTGTACCCGGTACAGGGCAATCAGCCCCAGCATTTT
TRBV25-1,NA,NA,TRBJ1-5,CASSPRGFSGTYNQPQHF,TGTGCCAGCAGCCCCCGTGGGTTTTCAGGGACCTACAATCAGCCCCAGCATTTT
TRBV4-2,NA,TRBD2,TRBJ2-3,CASSQEIPSGSTDTQYF,TGTGCCAGCAGCCAAGAAATCCCTAGCGGGAGCACAGATACGCAGTATTTT
TRBV7-8,once,NA,TRBJ1-4,CASSLVWDNEKLFF,TGTGCCAGCAGCTTAGTATGGGATAATGAAAAACTGTTTTTT
TRBV6-6,few,NA,TRBJ1-2,CASSTQGVEGYTF,TGTGCCAGCAGTACACAGGGAGTGGAGGGCTACACCTTC
TRBV20-1,NA,TRBD2,TRBJ2-1,CSASGSGISSYNEQFF,TGCAGTGCTAGTGGTAGCGGGATTAGCTCCTACAATGAGCAGTTCTTC
TRBV7-6,many,NA,TRBJ2-5,CASSLPQETQYF,TGTGCCAGCAGCTTACCACAAGAGACCCAGTACTTC
TRBV5-1,NA,NA,TRBJ2-1,CASSLGSGTSSYNEQFF,TGCGCCAGCAGCTTGGGTTCGGGTACGAGCTCCTACAATGAGCAGTTCTTC
TRBV7-2,few,NA,TRBJ2-7,CASSFVVGDYEQYF,TGTGCCAGCAGCTTCGTGGTTGGGGATTACGAGCAGTACTTC
TRBV4-2,few,NA,TRBJ2-1,CASSQHTLGGTVGNEQFF,TGTGCCAGCAGCCAACACACACTAGGGGGGACAGTCGGAAATGAGCAGTTCTTC
TRBV12-3/TRBV12-4,NA,TRBD2,TRBJ2-5,CASSLPHGGGETQYF,TGTGCCAGCAGTCTCCCCCACGGGGGGGGAGAGACCCAGTACTTC
TRBV9,NA,TRBD1,TRBJ1-6,CASSATGALHF,TGTGCCAGCAGCGCGACAGGGGCCCTCCACTTT